Sequencing of this T cell receptor beta chain was carried out in a study of shared clonotypes between healthy human individuals. Donors were Caucasian adults residing in Nashville, Tennessee, USA. Unsorted samples used some 89 million PBMCs for genomic DNA. Ten or more counts support this clone. The junction had 9 bases not matched to a gene; V was cut back by 7 bases and J by 3 bases. The germline CDR1 and CDR2 sequences are SQVTM and ANQGSEA. CDR3 length: 15 residues. The deep-level immunoSEQ assay was used. Profiling relied on immunoSEQ multiplex PCR, and the TCRdb table lists in-frame clones only, not all of them. The sample includes 450,000 to 500,000 clones, 81% seen only once; the top ten take more than 9.5%.

The J gene is TRBJ2-3, the V gene TRBV29-1, with 11 bases fitting TRBD2. The sequencing sample was made of PBMCs. This receptor was obtained from a woman aged 40 to 50 in good health. Some clones in this sample may be carry-over from other donors' samples. CDR3 residues: CSAPSLAGATDTQYF. The CDR3 DNA reads as TGCAGCGCTCCCTCACTAGCGGGGGCGACAGATACGCAGTATTTT.